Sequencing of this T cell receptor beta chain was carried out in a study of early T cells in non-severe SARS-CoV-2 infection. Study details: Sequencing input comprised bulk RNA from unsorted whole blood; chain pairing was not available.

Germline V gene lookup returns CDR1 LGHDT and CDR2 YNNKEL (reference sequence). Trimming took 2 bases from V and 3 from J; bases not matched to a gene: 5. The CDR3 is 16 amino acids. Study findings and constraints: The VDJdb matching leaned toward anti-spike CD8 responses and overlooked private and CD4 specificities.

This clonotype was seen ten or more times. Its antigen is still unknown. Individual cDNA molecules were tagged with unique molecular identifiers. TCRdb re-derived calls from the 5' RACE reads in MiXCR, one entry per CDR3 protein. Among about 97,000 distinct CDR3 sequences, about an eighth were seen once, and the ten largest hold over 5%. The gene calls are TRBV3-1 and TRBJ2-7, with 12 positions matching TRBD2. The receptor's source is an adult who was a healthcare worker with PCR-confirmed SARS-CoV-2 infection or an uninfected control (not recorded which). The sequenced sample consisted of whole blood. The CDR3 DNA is TGTGCCAGCAGCCAACGGACTAGCGGGATACGCTACGAGCAGTACTTC. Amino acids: CASSQRTSGIRYEQYF.